A selection of T cell receptor beta chains follows, all from one sample in a study of blood T cell repertoires in COVID-19. Sequencing was performed with immunoSEQ multiplex PCR; in TCRdb, only in-frame clones are kept and a portion is missing. Of 98,000 or so clones detected, about four fifths appear once; the ten largest clones hold 2.5% to 4%. The material sequenced was peripheral blood. The source of these receptors is a woman of 80 years or more with active or convalescent COVID-19. Each CDR3 is given with its conserved first and last residue. D genes are given only for firm matches. For some rows the clone size is stated as once, few or many, or as a class when expanded; others skip it.

D gene,J gene,clone size,V gene,CDR3 DNA,CDR3 protein
TRBD2,TRBJ2-3,NA,TRBV11-3,TGTGCCAGCAGCTTAGGTGTTAGCGGGAGCACAGATACGCAGTATTTT,CASSLGVSGSTDTQYF
NA,TRBJ1-5,NA,TRBV19,TGTGCCAGTAGAACCGGACAGAAGTGGGATCAGCCCCAGCATTTT,CASRTGQKWDQPQHF
NA,TRBJ2-5,NA,TRBV6-5,TGTGCCAGCAGTTACCGCCTGCGGATGGCCCAGTACTTC,CASSYRLRMAQYF
NA,TRBJ2-1,many,TRBV9,TGTGCCAGCGGCCTCTCCTACAATGAGCAGTTCTTC,CASGLSYNEQFF
NA,TRBJ1-3,NA,TRBV14,TGTGCCAGCAGCAAGGAGGTCTCTGGAAACACCATATATTTT,CASSKEVSGNTIYF
NA,TRBJ1-2,NA,TRBV27,TGTGCCAGCAGTTTTTCGGGGGACTATGGCTACACCTTC,CASSFSGDYGYTF
NA,TRBJ1-1,NA,TRBV7-3,TGTGCCAGCAGCCAGACAGTAAACACTGAAGCTTTCTTT,CASSQTVNTEAFF
TRBD2,TRBJ2-3,NA,TRBV3-1/TRBV3-2,TGTGCTAAAAACCGGGGGAGGGCGGATACAGATACGCAGTATTTT,CAKNRGRADTDTQYF
NA,TRBJ2-7,NA,TRBV6-5,TGTGCCAGCAGTTACTCAAGGAGCGACTACGAGCAGTACTTC,CASSYSRSDYEQYF
NA,TRBJ1-1,NA,TRBV6-5,TGTGCCAGCACAAATTTCGCAGAGAACACTGAAGCTTTCTTT,CASTNFAENTEAFF
TRBD1,TRBJ1-1,NA,TRBV7-8,TGTGCCAGCAGCTCGACTACAGGGGTGGCGAGGACTGAAGCTTTCTTT,CASSSTTGVARTEAFF
TRBD1,TRBJ2-3,NA,TRBV18,TGTGCCAGCTCACCGACAGGGACCGCAGATACGCAGTATTTT,CASSPTGTADTQYF
NA,TRBJ1-5,NA,TRBV19,TGTGCCAGTACCGGGATTGCGTGGCAGCCCCAGCATTTT,CASTGIAWQPQHF
NA,TRBJ1-5,NA,TRBV6-5,TGTGCCAGCAGTTATACAGGGATTGAGAATCAGCCCCAGCATTTT,CASSYTGIENQPQHF
NA,TRBJ1-1,medium-sized,TRBV11-1,TGTGCCAGCAGCTTAGGGATCGGGGGAGATACTGAAGCTTTCTTT,CASSLGIGGDTEAFF
NA,TRBJ1-2,NA,TRBV5-1,TGCGCCAGCAGCTTGGCAGCGGCGAACAGAGCTAACTATGGCTACACCTTC,CASSLAAANRANYGYTF
NA,TRBJ1-1,NA,TRBV30,TGTGCCTGGAGTGTACCTTGGACGATAAGGGGCGATACTGAAGCTTTCTTT,CAWSVPWTIRGDTEAFF
TRBD1,TRBJ1-4,once,TRBV2,TGTGCCAGCAGTATGGGACAGGGGAATGAAAAACTGTTTTTT,CASSMGQGNEKLFF
TRBD2,TRBJ2-3,NA,TRBV24-1,TGTGCCACCAGTGTGGGTCGGGGGGGCGTAAAAATAGATACGCAGTATTTT,CATSVGRGGVKIDTQYF
NA,TRBJ2-7,NA,TRBV6-5,TGTGCCACCCATACTCAGGGGTCCTACGAGCAGTACTTC,CATHTQGSYEQYF
TRBD1,TRBJ1-5,NA,TRBV19,TGTGCCAGTAGTGACACAGGGGGCAATCAGCCCCAGCATTTT,CASSDTGGNQPQHF
TRBD2,TRBJ2-7,NA,TRBV7-9,TGTGCCAGCAGCCCGGGACTAGCGGACTACGAGCAGTACTTC,CASSPGLADYEQYF
TRBD1,TRBJ2-5,NA,TRBV19,TGTGCCAGTAGGCCCGACAGGGGTGAGACCCAGTACTTC,CASRPDRGETQYF
NA,TRBJ1-2,NA,TRBV11-1,TGTGCCAGCAGCCCAGCTCAGGAGGGCTATGGCTACACCTTC,CASSPAQEGYGYTF
TRBD1,TRBJ1-1,NA,TRBV7-8,TGTGCCAGCAGCTTATTGGGACAGGGGAGCACTGAAGCTTTCTTT,CASSLLGQGSTEAFF
NA,TRBJ2-2,NA,TRBV29-1,TGCAGCGTTGGAGAGCGAACCGGGGAGCTGTTTTTT,CSVGERTGELFF
NA,TRBJ1-4,NA,TRBV18,TGTGCCAGCTCACCTGCTGTAATTCAGCGGTCCCTTAATGAAAAACTGTTTTTT,CASSPAVIQRSLNEKLFF
TRBD1,TRBJ2-1,NA,TRBV4-1,TGCGCCAGCAGCGTGGGACAGGGGAGTGAGCAGTTCTTC,CASSVGQGSEQFF
TRBD1,TRBJ1-6,NA,TRBV6-6,TGTGCCAGCATTCACAGACAGGGGATACCCCTCCACTTT,CASIHRQGIPLHF
NA,TRBJ1-4,NA,TRBV30,TGTGCCTGGAGTTCTACAGGCCTCGCAACTAATGAAAAACTGTTTTTT,CAWSSTGLATNEKLFF
NA,TRBJ1-4,few,TRBV2,TGTGCCAGCAGTGGGAGGTTGACTAATGAAAAACTGTTTTTT,CASSGRLTNEKLFF
NA,TRBJ2-3,NA,TRBV7-9,TGTGCCAGCAGCCTACTAGTCCCTCCAGGCACAGATACGCAGTATTTT,CASSLLVPPGTDTQYF
NA,TRBJ1-1,NA,TRBV15,TGTGCCACCAGCAGAGATGGGGGGGAAACTGAAGCTTTCTTT,CATSRDGGETEAFF
NA,TRBJ2-3,NA,TRBV5-1,TGCGCCAGCAGCTTGGGAGCGGACCTTTCAGATACGCAGTATTTT,CASSLGADLSDTQYF
NA,TRBJ1-6,NA,TRBV7-8,TGTGCCAGCAGCTTACTGCCTTGGAGCTCCTATAATTCACCCCTCCACTTT,CASSLLPWSSYNSPLHF
NA,TRBJ2-3,NA,TRBV18,TGTGCCAGCTCACCTCCCGGCAGGAACACAGATACGCAGTATTTT,CASSPPGRNTDTQYF
NA,TRBJ1-1,once,TRBV10-3,TGTGCCATCAGTGAGTCAGGCGGGGGAACTGAAGCTTTCTTT,CAISESGGGTEAFF
NA,TRBJ2-3,NA,TRBV3-1/TRBV3-2,TGTGCCAGCAGCCAAGAAGTGGACAGTTGGGAAGATACGCAGTATTTT,CASSQEVDSWEDTQYF
TRBD1,TRBJ1-5,NA,TRBV18,TGTGCCAGCTCACCACGACAGGGTCAGCCCCAGCATTTT,CASSPRQGQPQHF
NA,TRBJ2-5,NA,TRBV9,TGTGCCAGCAGCGTCGGGCCCTCTACCGGGGGAGAGACCCAGTACTTC,CASSVGPSTGGETQYF
NA,TRBJ2-5,NA,TRBV6-5,TGTGCCAGCAGGCCCAGGGGTTTCCAAGAGACCCAGTACTTC,CASRPRGFQETQYF